The 26 T cell receptor beta chains below come from one sample, sequenced in a study of blood T cell repertoires in COVID-19. Here immunoSEQ multiplex PCR was the method, and the copy in TCRdb shows in-frame clones only, minus some. The data hold under 400,000 clones, with 80% to 90% observed a single time. The specimen sequenced was PBMCs or T cells enriched from blood (not recorded which). These receptors all stem from a woman aged 35 to 49 with acute COVID-19.

The chain links TRBV9 to TRBJ1-3; D is unclear. V dropped 0 bases and J dropped 10 bases, with 17 bases sitting between them. CDR1 is SGDLS, CDR2 YYNGEE, per germline. The CDR3 has 15 amino acids. CDR3 region: CASSVGETSGWTIYF. CDR3 nucleotide sequence: TGTGCCAGCAGCGTAGGGGAGACCTCCGGTTGGACCATATATTTT.

This chain connects TRBV6-5 to TRBJ1-2; D gene uncertain. Germline CDR1 MNHEY, CDR2 SVGAGI. V lost 4 bases and J lost 3, with 6 bases in between. The CDR3 has 12 amino acids. The CDR3 DNA reads as TGTGCCAGCAGTTCCTATTACTATGGCTACACCTTC. This codes for CASSSYYYGYTF.

This chain uses TRBV18 with TRBJ2-1, with a tentative D call TRBD1 (5 bases). The CDR3 has 13 residues. Trimming removed 5 bases at V and 7 bases at J, with 12 bases between. CDR1 is KGHSH and CDR2 is LQKENI in the germline V gene. Here the CDR3 DNA reads TGTGCCAGCTCATTGACAGCTACGAATGAGCAGTTCTTC. Its protein product is CASSLTATNEQFF.

The CDR3 region has the DNA TGTGCCAGCAGCCTCTACAGGGCAAGCACAGATACGCAGTATTTT. It codes for CASSLYRASTDTQYF. The chain couples TRBV11-2 to TRBJ2-3; tentative D call: TRBD1 (6 bases). This CDR3 region has 15 residues. Deletions cut 5 bases from V and 0 bases from J, with 12 bases between. Germline V gene sequence: CDR1 SGHAT, CDR2 FQNNGV.

This clone was observed a single time. This chain joins TRBV5-1 and TRBJ1-4; TRBD1 aligns across 9 bases. The V gene's germline CDR1 is SGHRS and CDR2 YFSETQ. The CDR3 has 14 amino acids. The V and J ends lost 4 bases and 8 bases, in that order; junction bases with no gene match: 6. CDR3 nucleotides: TGCGCCAGCAGCACCGGGACAGGGACCGAAAAACTGTTTTTT. Translated, it gives CASSTGTGTEKLFF.

The V and J genes are TRBV5-6 and TRBJ1-6; D may be TRBD1 (6 bases). This CDR3 has 14 amino acids. V shed 3 bases and J shed 10 bases, with 14 bases lying between them. The V gene's germline CDR1 is SGHDT and CDR2 YYEEEE. This CDR3 reads CASSSGQSISPLHF. CDR3 sequence (DNA): TGTGCCAGCAGCTCTGGACAGAGCATCTCACCCCTCCACTTT. The full variable domain, its missing parts supplied by reference TRBV5-6 and TRBJ1-6, is DAGVTQSPTHLIKTRGQQVTLRCSPKSGHDTVSWYQQALGQGPQFIFQYYEEEERQRGNFPDRFSGHQFPNYSSELNVNALLLGDSALYLCASSSGQSISPLHFGNGTRLTVT.

This sequence joins TRBV6-5 and TRBJ2-3; 7 nucleotides agree with TRBD2. This CDR3 spans 16 amino acids. From germline, CDR1 is MNHEY and CDR2 SVGAGI. Trimming removed 2 bases from V and 1 base from J; junction bases left unmatched: 6. CDR3 sequence: CASSYRGGGRTDTQYF. Here the CDR3 DNA reads TGTGCCAGCAGTTACCGTGGCGGGGGACGCACAGATACGCAGTATTTT.

J is TRBJ1-6 and V is TRBV7-2; 7 bases are shared with TRBD1. CDR1 is SGHTA, CDR2 FQGNSA, per germline. This CDR3 contains 15 residues. J lost 6 bases, V lost 3 bases, and 5 bases had no gene match. CDR3 residues: CASSFGRDSNSPLHF. The CDR3 DNA follows: TGTGCCAGCAGCTTTGGGCGGGACAGTAATTCACCCCTCCACTTT.

This rearrangement joins TRBV28 to TRBJ2-1; 9 bases line up with TRBD2. Germline V CDR1 and CDR2: MDHEN, SYDVKM. V lost 2 bases, J lost 8 bases, and 16 bases stayed unmatched. CDR3 length equals 18 residues. CDR3 nucleotides: TGTGCCAGCAGTTTAAGCTCAAGCGGGAGGCTTTTCCTGTATGAGCAGTTCTTC. As protein: CASSLSSSGRLFLYEQFF.

The V and J genes are TRBV7-9 and TRBJ1-2, with D tentatively TRBD1 (5 bases). The CDR3 is 15 residues long. V was trimmed by 5 bases and J by 5 bases, leaving 18 bases between them. Germline CDR1 reads SEHNR; CDR2 reads FQNEAQ (reference sequence). The CDR3 DNA sequence: TGTGCCAGCAGCGCCCTGGGGCAGGGCGGTTATGGCTACACCTTC. This codes for CASSALGQGGYGYTF.

This chain joins TRBV3-1 (or the pseudogene TRBV3-2) and TRBJ1-5; D uncertain. The V end was cut by 1 base, the J end by 5 bases, with 9 bases between. CDR1 LGHDT and CDR2 YNNKEL come from the germline V gene (reference sequence). The CDR3 is 14 amino acids. Here the CDR3 DNA reads TGTGCCAGCAGCCAAGGAGGGCTGGATCAGCCCCAGCATTTT. Protein sequence: CASSQGGLDQPQHF.

The chain combines TRBV7-9 with TRBJ1-2; 12 bases map to TRBD1. Germline V gene lookup returns CDR1 SEHNR and CDR2 FQNEAQ (reference sequence). The CDR3 contains 13 residues. After removal of 8 bases from V and 4 bases from J, the junction contained 2 bases not matched to a gene. CDR3 bases: TGTGCCAGCGAGGGACAGGGGGCCTATGGCTACACCTTC. This encodes CASEGQGAYGYTF.

This chain joins TRBV28 and TRBJ1-2, with 10 bases identical to TRBD1. Unmatched junction bases numbered 7, after V lost 5 bases and J lost 1 base. CDR1 MDHEN and CDR2 SYDVKM come from the germline V gene. There are 16 residues in the CDR3. The CDR3 DNA follows: TGTGCCAGCAGTCAACCTCGGGACAGGGGTAACTATGGCTACACCTTC. The encoded protein is CASSQPRDRGNYGYTF.

The J gene is TRBJ2-4, the V gene TRBV19; the D is unclear. Trimming shortened V by 6 bases and J by 8 bases, and 8 bases separated the two germline ends. CDR1 and CDR2 (germline): LNHDA, SQIVND (reference sequence). This CDR3 is 11 amino acids long. In nucleotides, the CDR3 is TGTGCCAGTAGCGGGTGGGACATTCAGTACTTC. Encoded protein: CASSGWDIQYF.

The chain has TRBV7-8 and TRBJ1-1; D is perhaps TRBD1 (6 bases). Germline CDR1 and CDR2: SGHVS and FQNEAQ. Trimming cost V 6 bases and J 1 base, with 15 bases left between them. The CDR3 loop spans 15 amino acids. DNA of the CDR3: TGTGCCAGCAGTTTTAGATGGACAGCGAACACTGAAGCTTTCTTT. Its translation: CASSFRWTANTEAFF.

The chain is built from TRBV24-1 and TRBJ2-3, with a weak D call TRBD1 (6 bases). The V and J ends lost 6 bases and 0 bases respectively, with 9 bases between them. The CDR3 sequence is 14 residues long. Per germline, CDR1 KGHDR and CDR2 SFDVKD. In nucleotides, the CDR3 is TGTGCCACCAGTTTACAGGGAAGCACAGATACGCAGTATTTT. It codes for CATSLQGSTDTQYF.

This chain connects TRBV3-1 (or the pseudogene TRBV3-2) to TRBJ1-6; D call uncertain. Trimming removed 0 bases at V and 11 bases at J, with 8 bases between. This CDR3 is built from 13 residues. Germline V gives CDR1 LGHDT, CDR2 YNNKEL (reference sequence). CDR3 protein: CASSQDDRAPLHF. In DNA form, the CDR3 reads TGTGCCAGCAGCCAAGATGACCGGGCACCCCTCCACTTT.

V usage is TRBV5-1 and J usage is TRBJ2-1; 10 bases line up with TRBD2. Per germline, CDR1 SGHRS and CDR2 YFSETQ. V trimming: 0 bases; J trimming: 0 bases; junction bases outside the gene matches: 12. This CDR3 region has 20 residues. The CDR3 nucleotides read TGCGCCAGCAGCTTGGATAGCGGGGGGCAAACTATGGGCTCCTACAATGAGCAGTTCTTC. The encoded protein is CASSLDSGGQTMGSYNEQFF.

The rearrangement uses TRBV6-1 and TRBJ1-2, with unresolved D. The CDR3 runs 14 residues. Germline CDR1 and CDR2: MNHNS and SASEGT. V gave up 2 bases and J gave up 8 bases, with 15 bases separating them. The CDR3 DNA is TGTGCCAGCAGTGAAAGCCTGGCAGGTCAAGGCTACACCTTC. Its translation is CASSESLAGQGYTF.

The chain carries TRBV4-3 and TRBJ2-1; 9 nucleotides agree with TRBD1. Germline CDR1 and CDR2: LGHNA and YSLEER. The CDR3 totals 15 residues. Losses at the gene ends were 0 bases for V and 7 bases for J; bases not matched to a gene: 4. The CDR3 region is CASSQERQGVNEQFF. The DNA for the CDR3 is TGCGCCAGCAGCCAAGAACGACAGGGGGTTAATGAGCAGTTCTTC.

The rearrangement joins TRBV18 to TRBJ2-7; a weak D match, TRBD1 (6 bases). V was cut by 4 bases and J by 4 bases, with 14 bases left in between. The CDR3 is made up of 14 amino acids. Germline lookup yields CDR1 KGHSH and CDR2 LQKENI. In DNA form, the CDR3 reads TGTGCCAGCTCACTCCGGGACACCCCTTACGAGCAGTACTTC. This translates into CASSLRDTPYEQYF.

This chain uses TRBV24-1 with TRBJ1-1; D is uncertain. Per germline, CDR1 KGHDR and CDR2 SFDVKD. V was pared by 4 bases and J by 3 bases, with 5 bases between. The CDR3 runs 12 residues. The CDR3 loop is CATSDLDTEAFF. The CDR3 region has the DNA TGTGCCACCAGTGACCTCGACACTGAAGCTTTCTTT.

The chain uses TRBV28 and TRBJ2-3, with 8 nucleotides matching TRBD2. The CDR3 loop spans 20 amino acids. Per germline, CDR1 MDHEN and CDR2 SYDVKM. V lost 3 bases, J lost 2 bases, and 19 bases stayed unmatched. CDR3 sequence reads: CASSFGLAGGNAYSTDTQYF. CDR3 bases: TGTGCCAGCAGTTTCGGCCTGGCGGGAGGAAATGCGTACTCCACAGATACGCAGTATTTT.

This clone has just one count. The V gene is TRBV3-1 (or the pseudogene TRBV3-2), the J gene TRBJ1-1, with TRBD1 identical over 7 bases. The CDR3 runs 17 residues. Germline V CDR1 and CDR2: LGHDT, YNNKEL (reference sequence). V lost 8 bases to trimming and J lost 4 bases; unmatched junction nucleotides: 19. The CDR3 nucleotides read TGTGCCAGCTCTAGCGACAGGGTTGATTTTCTGGTCACTGAAGCTTTCTTT. Translation gives CASSSDRVDFLVTEAFF.

V gene TRBV9 combines with J gene TRBJ2-5, with D unresolved. V gave up 0 bases and J gave up 4 bases, with 10 bases separating them. The germline gives CDR1 SGDLS, CDR2 YYNGEE. The CDR3 is made up of 14 amino acids. CDR3 loop: CASSVGALRETQYF. The CDR3 nucleotides read TGTGCCAGCAGCGTAGGCGCCCTCCGAGAGACCCAGTACTTC.

The rearrangement uses TRBV3-1 (or the pseudogene TRBV3-2) and TRBJ2-1; tentatively, D is TRBD1 (5 bases). This CDR3 contains 8 residues. Germline V gene sequence: CDR1 LGHDT, CDR2 YNNKEL (reference sequence). In DNA form, the CDR3 reads TGTGCAAGGGGTGAGCAGTTCTTC. Amino acids: CARGEQFF.